The 3 T cell receptor beta chains listed next were all sequenced from one sample in a study of blood T cell repertoires in COVID-19. Method: immunoSEQ multiplex PCR; TCRdb's copy keeps in-frame clones and lacks some. The repertoire has around 300,000 clones, 90% of them found once; the top ten carry 6.5% to 8%. Material: peripheral blood. These receptors were taken from a woman aged 25-40 years with COVID-19, enrolled during active disease.

V is TRBV10-3 and J is TRBJ2-2; tentatively, D is TRBD2 (5 bases). Trimming took off 11 bases at V and 4 bases at J, with 17 bases between the two ends. Germline values: CDR1 ENHRY, CDR2 SYGVKD. The CDR3 has 14 amino acids. CDR3: CAASGSGPTGELFF. DNA for the CDR3: TGTGCCGCCTCGGGCAGCGGCCCCACCGGGGAGCTGTTTTTT.

V is TRBV4-1 and J is TRBJ2-7, with TRBD1 matching 9 bases. Trimming at V came to 3 bases and at J to 6 bases, leaving 12 bases not matched to a gene. The CDR3 extends over 16 amino acids. Germline values: CDR1 MGHRA, CDR2 YSYEKL. In DNA, the CDR3 is TGCGCCAGCAGCCAGGGTCCCGCGGACAGGGGAGTCGAGCAGTACTTC. Translation: CASSQGPADRGVEQYF.

CDR3 bases: TGTGCCAGCAGACGGGACAGGGCGGCCTACGAGCAGTACTTC. It codes for CASRRDRAAYEQYF. The chain has TRBV7-2 and TRBJ2-7; 9 nucleotides agree with TRBD1. The CDR3 spans 14 residues. V lost 6 bases, J lost 2 bases, and 5 bases stayed unmatched. CDR1 and CDR2 (germline): SGHTA, FQGNSA.